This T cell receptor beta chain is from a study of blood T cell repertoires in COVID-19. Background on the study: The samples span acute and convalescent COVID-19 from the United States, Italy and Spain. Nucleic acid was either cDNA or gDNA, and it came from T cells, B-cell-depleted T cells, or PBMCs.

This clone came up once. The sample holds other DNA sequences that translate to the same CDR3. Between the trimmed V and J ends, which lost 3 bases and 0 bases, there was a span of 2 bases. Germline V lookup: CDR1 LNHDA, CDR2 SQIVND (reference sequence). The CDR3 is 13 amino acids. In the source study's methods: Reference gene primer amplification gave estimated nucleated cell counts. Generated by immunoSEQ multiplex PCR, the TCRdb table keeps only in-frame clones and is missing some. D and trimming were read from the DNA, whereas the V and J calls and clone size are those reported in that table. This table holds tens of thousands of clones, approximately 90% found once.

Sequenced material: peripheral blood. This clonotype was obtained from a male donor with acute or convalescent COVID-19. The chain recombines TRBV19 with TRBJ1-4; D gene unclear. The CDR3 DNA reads TGTGCCAGTAGTATCGCAACTAATGAAAAACTGTTTTTT. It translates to CASSIATNEKLFF.